The 3 T cell receptor beta chains presented below share a single source sample, sequenced in a study of T cells in Graves' hyperthyroidism and ophthalmopathy. The TCR beta CDR3 regions underwent amplification using RNA transcripts as the source. In the first-round RT-PCR of the TCR CDR3, the HTBI primer set was used. MiXCR, applied by TCRdb to the multiplex PCR reads, yields one record per CDR3 protein. This table holds around 400,000 distinct CDR3 sequences, less than 15% found once. Input material: blood. These receptor sequences come from a woman under 30 with Graves' hyperthyroidism.

This chain connects TRBV4-3 to TRBJ2-1; D may be TRBD2 (5 bases). V dropped 1 base and J dropped 6 bases, with 13 bases sitting between them. Germline CDR1 LGHNA, CDR2 YSLEER. The CDR3 spans 15 residues. The CDR3 DNA is TGCGCCAGCAGCCAAGGGACTGGGAACTTCAATGAGCAGTTCTTC. This codes for CASSQGTGNFNEQFF.

This clonotype has ten or more counts. The rearrangement joins TRBV28 to TRBJ1-2, with 8 nucleotides matching TRBD1. Germline loops: CDR1 MDHEN, CDR2 SYDVKM. The CDR3 is 14 amino acids. The junction had 5 bases not matched to a gene; V was cut back by 6 bases and J by 2 bases. The CDR3 nucleotides read TGTGCCAGCAGGGCAGGGGGCGCGAACTATGGCTACACCTTC. Translation gives CASRAGGANYGYTF.

This clonotype was counted at least ten times. CDR3 nucleotide sequence: TGTGCCAGCAGCTTTCGACAGACCCAAGAGACCCAGTACTTC. Its protein product is CASSFRQTQETQYF. The genes are TRBV7-9 and TRBJ2-5; D perhaps matches TRBD1 (5 bases). CDR3 length equals 14 residues. V lost 3 bases to trimming and J lost 1 base, with 9 bases between them. Germline V lookup: CDR1 SEHNR, CDR2 FQNEAQ (reference sequence).